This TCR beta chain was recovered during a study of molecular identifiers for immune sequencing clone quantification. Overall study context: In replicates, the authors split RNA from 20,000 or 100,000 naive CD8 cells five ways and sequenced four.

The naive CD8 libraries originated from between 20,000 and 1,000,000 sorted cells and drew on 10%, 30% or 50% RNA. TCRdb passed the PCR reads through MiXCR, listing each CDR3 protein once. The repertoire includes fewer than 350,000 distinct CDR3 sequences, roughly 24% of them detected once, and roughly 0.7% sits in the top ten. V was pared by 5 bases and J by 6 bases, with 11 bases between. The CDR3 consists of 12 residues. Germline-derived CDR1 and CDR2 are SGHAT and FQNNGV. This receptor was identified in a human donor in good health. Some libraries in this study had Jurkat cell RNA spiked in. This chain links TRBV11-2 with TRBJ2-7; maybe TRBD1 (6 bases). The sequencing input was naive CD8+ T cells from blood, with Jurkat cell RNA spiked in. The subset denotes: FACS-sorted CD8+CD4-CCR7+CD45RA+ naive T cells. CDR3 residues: CASSEDSPEQYF. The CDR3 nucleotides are TGTGCCAGCAGCGAGGACAGCCCCGAGCAGTACTTC.